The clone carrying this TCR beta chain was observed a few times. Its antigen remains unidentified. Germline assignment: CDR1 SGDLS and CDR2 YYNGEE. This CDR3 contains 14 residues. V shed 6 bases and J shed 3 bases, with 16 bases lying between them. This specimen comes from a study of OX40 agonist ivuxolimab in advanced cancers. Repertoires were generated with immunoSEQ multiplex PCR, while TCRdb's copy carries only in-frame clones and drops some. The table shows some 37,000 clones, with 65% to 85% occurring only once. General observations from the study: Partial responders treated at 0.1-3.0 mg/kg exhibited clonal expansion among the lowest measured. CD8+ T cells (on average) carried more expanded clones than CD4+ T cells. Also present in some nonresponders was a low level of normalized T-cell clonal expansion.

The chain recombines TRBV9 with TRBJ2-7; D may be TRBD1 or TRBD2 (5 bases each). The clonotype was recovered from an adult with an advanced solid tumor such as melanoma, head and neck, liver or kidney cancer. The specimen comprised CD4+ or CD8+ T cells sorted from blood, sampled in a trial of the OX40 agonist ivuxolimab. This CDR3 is CASTPGIQGYEQYF. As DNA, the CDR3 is TGTGCCAGCACCCCGGGGATCCAGGGCTACGAGCAGTACTTC.